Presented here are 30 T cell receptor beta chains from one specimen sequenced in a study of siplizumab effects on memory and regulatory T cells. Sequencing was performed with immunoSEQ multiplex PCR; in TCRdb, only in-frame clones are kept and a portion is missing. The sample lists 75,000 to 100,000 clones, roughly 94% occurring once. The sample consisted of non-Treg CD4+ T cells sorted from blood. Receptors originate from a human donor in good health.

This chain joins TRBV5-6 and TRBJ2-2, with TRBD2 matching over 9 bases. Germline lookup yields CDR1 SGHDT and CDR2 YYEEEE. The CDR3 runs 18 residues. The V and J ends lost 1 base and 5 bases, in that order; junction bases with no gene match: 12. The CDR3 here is CASSLWFWREGRTGELFF. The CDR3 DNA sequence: TGTGCCAGCAGCTTGTGGTTTTGGCGGGAGGGCCGAACCGGGGAGCTGTTTTTT.

CDR3 sequence: CASSYLVVPETQYF. The CDR3 DNA reads TGTGCCAGCAGTTACCTAGTTGTTCCAGAGACCCAGTACTTC. The gene calls are TRBV6-6 and TRBJ2-5; D remains unclear. V lost 2 bases to trimming and J lost 4 bases, with 11 bases between them. The CDR3 runs 14 residues. CDR1 and CDR2 from the germline V gene are MNHNY and SVGAGI (reference sequence).

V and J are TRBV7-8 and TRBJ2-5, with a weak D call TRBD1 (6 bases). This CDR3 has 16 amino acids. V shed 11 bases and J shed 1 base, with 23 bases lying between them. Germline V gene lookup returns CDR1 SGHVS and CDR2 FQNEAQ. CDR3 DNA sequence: TGTGCCTCCAGGGGTATATTAACGGGAATCCAAGAGACCCAGTACTTC. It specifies CASRGILTGIQETQYF.

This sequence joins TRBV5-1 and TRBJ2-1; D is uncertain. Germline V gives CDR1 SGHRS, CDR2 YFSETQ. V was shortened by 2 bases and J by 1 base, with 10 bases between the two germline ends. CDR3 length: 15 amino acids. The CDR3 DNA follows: TGCGCCAGCAGCTTCGACTCAACGTCCTACAATGAGCAGTTCTTC. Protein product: CASSFDSTSYNEQFF.

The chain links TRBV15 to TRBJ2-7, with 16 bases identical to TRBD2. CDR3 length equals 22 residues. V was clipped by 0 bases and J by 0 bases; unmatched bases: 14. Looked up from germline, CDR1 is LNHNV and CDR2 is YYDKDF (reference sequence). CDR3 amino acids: CATSRDTANKGLAGGSSYEQYF. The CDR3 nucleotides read TGTGCCACCAGCAGAGATACAGCTAATAAGGGACTAGCGGGAGGGAGCTCCTACGAGCAGTACTTC. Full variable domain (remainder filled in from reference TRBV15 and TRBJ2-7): DAMVIQNPRYQVTQFGKPVTLSCSQTLNHNVMYWYQQKSSQAPKLLFHYYDKDFNNEADTPDNFQSRRPNTSFCFLDIRSPGLGDTAMYLCATSRDTANKGLAGGSSYEQYFGPGTRLTVT.

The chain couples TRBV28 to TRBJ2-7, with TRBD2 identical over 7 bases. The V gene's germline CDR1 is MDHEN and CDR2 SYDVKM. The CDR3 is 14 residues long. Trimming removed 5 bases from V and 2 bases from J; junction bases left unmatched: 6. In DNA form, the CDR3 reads TGTGCCAGCAGTGGACCAGGGAGGGCCTACGAGCAGTACTTC. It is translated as CASSGPGRAYEQYF. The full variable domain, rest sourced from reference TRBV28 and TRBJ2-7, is DVKVTQSSRYLVKRTGEKVFLECVQDMDHENMFWYRQDPGLGLRLIYFSYDVKMKEKGDIPEGYSVSREKKERFSLILESASTNQTSMYLCASSGPGRAYEQYFGPGTRLTVT.

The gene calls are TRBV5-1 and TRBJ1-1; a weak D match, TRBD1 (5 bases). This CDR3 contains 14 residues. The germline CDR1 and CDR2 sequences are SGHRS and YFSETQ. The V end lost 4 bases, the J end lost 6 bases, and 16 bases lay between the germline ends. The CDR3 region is CASSPIAGTPEAFF. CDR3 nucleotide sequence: TGCGCCAGCAGCCCCATAGCCGGGACCCCTGAAGCTTTCTTT.

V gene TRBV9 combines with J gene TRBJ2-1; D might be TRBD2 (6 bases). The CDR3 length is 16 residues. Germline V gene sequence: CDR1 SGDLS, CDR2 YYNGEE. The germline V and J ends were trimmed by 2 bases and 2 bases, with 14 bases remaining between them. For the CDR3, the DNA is TGTGCCAGCAGCGTCGGCGGGAACATCGCCTACAATGAGCAGTTCTTC. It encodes CASSVGGNIAYNEQFF.

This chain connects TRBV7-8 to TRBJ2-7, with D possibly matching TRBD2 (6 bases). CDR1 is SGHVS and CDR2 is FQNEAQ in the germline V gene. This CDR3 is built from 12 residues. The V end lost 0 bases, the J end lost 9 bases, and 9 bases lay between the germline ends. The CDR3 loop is CASSLAWRGQYF. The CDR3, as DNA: TGTGCCAGCAGCTTAGCATGGCGGGGGCAGTACTTC.

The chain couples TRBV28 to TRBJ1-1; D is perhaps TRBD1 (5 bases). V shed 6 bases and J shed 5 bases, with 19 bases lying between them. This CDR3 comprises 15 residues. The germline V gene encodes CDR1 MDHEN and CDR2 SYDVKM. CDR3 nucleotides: TGTGCCAGCAGCACTAAGCGGGGCCGGGGGACTGAAGCTTTCTTT. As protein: CASSTKRGRGTEAFF. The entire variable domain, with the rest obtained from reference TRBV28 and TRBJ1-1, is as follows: DVKVTQSSRYLVKRTGEKVFLECVQDMDHENMFWYRQDPGLGLRLIYFSYDVKMKEKGDIPEGYSVSREKKERFSLILESASTNQTSMYLCASSTKRGRGTEAFFGQGTRLTVV.

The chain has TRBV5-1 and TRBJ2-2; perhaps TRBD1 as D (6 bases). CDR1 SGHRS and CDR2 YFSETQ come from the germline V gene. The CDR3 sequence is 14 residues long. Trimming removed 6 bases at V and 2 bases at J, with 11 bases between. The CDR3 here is CASMKDSNTGELFF. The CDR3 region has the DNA TGCGCCAGCATGAAGGACAGTAACACCGGGGAGCTGTTTTTT. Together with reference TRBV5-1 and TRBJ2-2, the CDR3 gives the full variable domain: KAGVTQTPRYLIKTRGQQVTLSCSPISGHRSVSWYQQTPGQGLQFLFEYFSETQRNKGNFPGRFSGRQFSNSRSEMNVSTLELGDSALYLCASMKDSNTGELFFGEGSRLTVL.

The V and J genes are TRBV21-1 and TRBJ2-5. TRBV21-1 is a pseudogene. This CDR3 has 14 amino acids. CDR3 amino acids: CASSKSRSWGTQYF. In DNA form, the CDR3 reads TGTGCCAGCAGCAAATCCAGGTCCTGGGGGACCCAGTACTTC.

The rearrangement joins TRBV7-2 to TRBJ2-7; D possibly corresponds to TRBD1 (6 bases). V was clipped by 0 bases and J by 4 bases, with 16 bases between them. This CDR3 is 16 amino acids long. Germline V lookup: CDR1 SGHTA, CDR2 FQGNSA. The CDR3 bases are TGTGCCAGCAGCTTAGCGTCGTCGGACAGCATTTACGAGCAGTACTTC. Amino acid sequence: CASSLASSDSIYEQYF.

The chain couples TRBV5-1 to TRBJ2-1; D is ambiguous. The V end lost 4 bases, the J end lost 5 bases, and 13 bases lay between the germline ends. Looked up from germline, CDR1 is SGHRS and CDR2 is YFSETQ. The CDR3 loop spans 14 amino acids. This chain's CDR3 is CASSRQLTDNEQFF. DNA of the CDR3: TGCGCCAGCAGCCGACAACTCACCGACAATGAGCAGTTCTTC.

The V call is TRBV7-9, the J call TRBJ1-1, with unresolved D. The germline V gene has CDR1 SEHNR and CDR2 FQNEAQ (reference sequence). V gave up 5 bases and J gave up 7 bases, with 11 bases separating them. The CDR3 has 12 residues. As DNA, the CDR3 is TGTGCCAGCAGCCTCGCTTCAGGTGAAGCTTTCTTT. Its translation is CASSLASGEAFF.

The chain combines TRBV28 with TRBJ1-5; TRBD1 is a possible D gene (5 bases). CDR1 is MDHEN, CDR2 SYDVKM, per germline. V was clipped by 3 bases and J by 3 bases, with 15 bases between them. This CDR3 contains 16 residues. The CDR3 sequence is CASSFPGIGDNQPQHF. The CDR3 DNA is TGTGCCAGCAGTTTCCCAGGGATAGGGGACAATCAGCCCCAGCATTTT.

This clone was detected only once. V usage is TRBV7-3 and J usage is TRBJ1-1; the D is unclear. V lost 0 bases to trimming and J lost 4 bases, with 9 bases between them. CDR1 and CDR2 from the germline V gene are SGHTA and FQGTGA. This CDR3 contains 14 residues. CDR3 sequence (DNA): TGTGCCAGCAGCTTAACTCCTAGCCTCACTGAAGCTTTCTTT. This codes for CASSLTPSLTEAFF. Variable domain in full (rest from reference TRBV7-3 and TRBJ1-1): GAGVSQTPSNKVTEKGKYVELRCDPISGHTALYWYRQSLGQGPEFLIYFQGTGAADDSGLPNDRFFAVRPEGSVSTLKIQRTERGDSAVYLCASSLTPSLTEAFFGQGTRLTVV.

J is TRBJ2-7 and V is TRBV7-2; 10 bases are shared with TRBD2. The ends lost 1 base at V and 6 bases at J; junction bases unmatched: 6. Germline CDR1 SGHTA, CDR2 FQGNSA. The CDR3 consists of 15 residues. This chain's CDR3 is CASSLVGLASSEQYF. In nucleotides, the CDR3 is TGTGCCAGCAGCTTAGTGGGACTAGCGTCTTCCGAGCAGTACTTC.

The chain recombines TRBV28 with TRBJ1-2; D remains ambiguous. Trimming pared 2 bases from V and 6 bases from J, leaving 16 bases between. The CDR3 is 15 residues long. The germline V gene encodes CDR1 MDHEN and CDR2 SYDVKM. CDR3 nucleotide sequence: TGTGCCAGCAGTTTAGGTGTTATACCTGGAGATGGCTACACCTTC. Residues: CASSLGVIPGDGYTF.

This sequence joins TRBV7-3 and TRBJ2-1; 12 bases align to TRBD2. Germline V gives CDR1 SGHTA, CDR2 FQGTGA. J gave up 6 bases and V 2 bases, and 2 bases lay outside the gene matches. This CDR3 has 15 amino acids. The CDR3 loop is CASSLASGRGNEQFF. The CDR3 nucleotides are TGTGCCAGCAGCTTAGCTAGCGGGAGGGGCAATGAGCAGTTCTTC.

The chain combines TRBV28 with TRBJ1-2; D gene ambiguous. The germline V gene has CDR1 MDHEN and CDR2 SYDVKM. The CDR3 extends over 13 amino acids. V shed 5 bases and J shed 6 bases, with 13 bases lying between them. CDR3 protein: CASSAPPGDGYTF. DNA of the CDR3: TGTGCCAGCAGTGCCCCGCCCGGGGATGGCTACACCTTC.

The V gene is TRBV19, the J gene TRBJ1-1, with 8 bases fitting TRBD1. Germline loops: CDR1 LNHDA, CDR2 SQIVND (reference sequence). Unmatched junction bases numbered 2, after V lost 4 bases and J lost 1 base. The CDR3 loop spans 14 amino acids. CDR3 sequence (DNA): TGTGCCAGTAGTAAGGACAGGGAGAACACTGAAGCTTTCTTT. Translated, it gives CASSKDRENTEAFF.

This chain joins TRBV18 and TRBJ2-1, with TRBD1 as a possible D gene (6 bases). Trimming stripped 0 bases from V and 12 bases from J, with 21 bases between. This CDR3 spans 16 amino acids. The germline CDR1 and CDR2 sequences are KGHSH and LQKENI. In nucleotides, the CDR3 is TGTGCCAGCTCACCACCTGATTCGGGACACCGTCAAGGGCAGTTCTTC. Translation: CASSPPDSGHRQGQFF.

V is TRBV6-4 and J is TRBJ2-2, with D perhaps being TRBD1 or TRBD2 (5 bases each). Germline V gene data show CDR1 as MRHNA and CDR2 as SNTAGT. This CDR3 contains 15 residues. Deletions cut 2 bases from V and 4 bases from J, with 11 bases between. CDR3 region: CASSDVGTATGELFF. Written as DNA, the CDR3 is TGTGCCAGCAGTGACGTAGGGACCGCCACCGGGGAGCTGTTTTTT.

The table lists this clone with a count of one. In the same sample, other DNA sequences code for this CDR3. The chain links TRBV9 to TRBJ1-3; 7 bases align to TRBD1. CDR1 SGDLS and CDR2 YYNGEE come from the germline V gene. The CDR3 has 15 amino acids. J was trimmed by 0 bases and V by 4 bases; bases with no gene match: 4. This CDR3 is CASSPRQGSGNTIYF. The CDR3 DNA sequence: TGTGCCAGCAGCCCCAGACAGGGCTCTGGAAACACCATATATTTT.

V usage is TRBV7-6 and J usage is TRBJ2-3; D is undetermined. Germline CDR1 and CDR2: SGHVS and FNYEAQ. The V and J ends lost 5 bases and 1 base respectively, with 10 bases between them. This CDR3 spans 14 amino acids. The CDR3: CASSPRMGTDTQYF. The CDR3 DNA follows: TGTGCCAGCAGCCCTCGGATGGGCACAGATACGCAGTATTTT.

This chain's CDR3 is CASSLGYEQYF. For the CDR3, the DNA is TGCGCCAGCAGCTTGGGGTACGAGCAGTACTTC. The rearrangement uses TRBV5-1 and TRBJ2-7; D unclear. CDR3 length equals 11 residues. Germline loops: CDR1 SGHRS, CDR2 YFSETQ. Between the trimmed V and J ends, which lost 0 bases and 4 bases, there was a span of 2 bases.

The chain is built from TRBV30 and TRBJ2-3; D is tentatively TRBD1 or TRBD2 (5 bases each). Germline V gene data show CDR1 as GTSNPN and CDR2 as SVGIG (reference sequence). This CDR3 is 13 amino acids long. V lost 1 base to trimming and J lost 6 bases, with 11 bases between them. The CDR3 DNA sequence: TGTGCCTGGAGTGGGGGGTGGCAGGATACGCAGTATTTT. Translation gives CAWSGGWQDTQYF.

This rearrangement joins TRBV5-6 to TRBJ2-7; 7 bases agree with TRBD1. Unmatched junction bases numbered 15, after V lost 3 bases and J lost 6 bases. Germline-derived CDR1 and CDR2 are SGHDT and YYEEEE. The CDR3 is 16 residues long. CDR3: CASSSLGARQGSEQYF. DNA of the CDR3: TGTGCCAGCAGCTCCTTGGGGGCCCGACAGGGAAGCGAGCAGTACTTC.

CDR3 protein: CASSPPGQVDTIYF. The CDR3 DNA reads as TGTGCCAGCAGCCCCCCGGGCCAAGTGGACACCATATATTTT. The V call is TRBV6-6, the J call TRBJ1-3; no clear D. Trimming shortened V by 6 bases and J by 8 bases, and 17 bases separated the two germline ends. Germline V gene data show CDR1 as MNHNY and CDR2 as SVGAGI (reference sequence). This CDR3 region has 14 residues.